The 24 T cell receptor beta chains listed next were all sequenced from one sample in a study of cytomegalovirus exposure and HLA in healthy donors. The PCR ran on 60 Vbeta and 13 Jbeta primers. Sequenced by immunoSEQ multiplex PCR; TCRdb stores in-frame clones only, minus some. The sample contains roughly 140,000 clones, 78% of which appear only once. The sample was PBMCs. All receptors come from a male donor in good health and CMV-seronegative.

The rearrangement links TRBV29-1 to TRBJ1-2; TRBD1 matches 9 bases. V gave up 3 bases and J gave up 2 bases; unmatched junction bases: 22. Germline assignment: CDR1 SQVTM and CDR2 ANQGSEA. CDR3 length equals 20 residues. The CDR3: CSVDLSRGQGGEFGNYGYTF. The CDR3 bases are TGCAGCGTTGATCTCTCAAGGGGACAGGGAGGAGAGTTCGGCAACTATGGCTACACCTTC.

The chain employs TRBV11-2 and TRBJ2-7; a weak D match, TRBD2 (7 bases). CDR3 length equals 15 residues. The V gene lost 5 bases and the J gene lost 0 bases, with 14 bases spanning the gap. From germline, CDR1 is SGHAT and CDR2 FQNNGV. CDR3 sequence (DNA): TGTGCCAGCAGCCTAAGGGGGGGGCCCTCCTACGAGCAGTACTTC. Protein product: CASSLRGGPSYEQYF.

This clone was observed a handful of times. The rearrangement joins TRBV6-5 to TRBJ2-1; tentatively, D is TRBD2 (7 bases). The germline V and J ends were trimmed by 8 bases and 0 bases, with 14 bases remaining between them. The germline V gene has CDR1 MNHEY and CDR2 SVGAGI. This CDR3 contains 15 residues. DNA for the CDR3: TGTGCCAGCGCCACGGGGGGCAGCTCCTACAATGAGCAGTTCTTC. This gives the protein CASATGGSSYNEQFF.

V and J are TRBV18 and TRBJ1-2, with 10 bases aligning to TRBD1. Trimming removed 2 bases from V and 1 base from J; junction bases left unmatched: 7. The CDR3 is made up of 17 amino acids. The V gene's germline CDR1 is KGHSH and CDR2 LQKENI. This CDR3 is CASSPATGTGVNYGYTF. In DNA, the CDR3 is TGTGCCAGCTCACCAGCTACCGGGACAGGGGTTAACTATGGCTACACCTTC. Together with reference TRBV18 and TRBJ1-2, the CDR3 gives the full variable domain: NAGVMQNPRHLVRRRGQEARLRCSPMKGHSHVYWYRQLPEEGLKFMVYLQKENIIDESGMPKERFSAEFPKEGPSILRIQQVVRGDSAAYFCASSPATGTGVNYGYTFGSGTRLTVV.

This chain uses TRBV5-4 with TRBJ2-4; 7 nucleotides align to TRBD1. V trimming: 3 bases; J trimming: 2 bases; junction bases outside the gene matches: 11. The CDR3 consists of 17 residues. Germline values: CDR1 SGHNT, CDR2 YYREEE (reference sequence). The CDR3 nucleotides are TGTGCCAGCAGCTCGCCACAGGGGAGCATGACCAAAAACATTCAGTACTTC. Its translation is CASSSPQGSMTKNIQYF. The variable domain in full, completed from reference TRBV5-4 and TRBJ2-4, reads ETGVTQSPTHLIKTRGQQVTLRCSSQSGHNTVSWYQQALGQGPQFIFQYYREEENGRGNFPPRFSGLQFPNYSSELNVNALELDDSALYLCASSSPQGSMTKNIQYFGAGTRLSVL.

The chain joins TRBV12-5 to TRBJ1-2, with TRBD1 matching 7 bases. The CDR3 consists of 14 residues. Germline CDR1 and CDR2: LGHNT and FRNRAP. With 7 bases clipped from V and 8 bases from J, the junction kept 13 bases outside the gene matches. This CDR3 is CASAAGTQGGGYTF. For the CDR3, the DNA is TGTGCTAGTGCAGCCGGGACTCAGGGGGGCGGCTACACCTTC.

The V and J genes are TRBV7-9 and TRBJ2-1; a possible D gene is TRBD1 (8 bases). The CDR3 loop spans 17 amino acids. In germline, CDR1 is SEHNR, CDR2 FQNEAQ (reference sequence). V was trimmed by 1 base and J by 10 bases, leaving 23 bases between them. CDR3 in DNA: TGTGCCAGCAGCTTAGACAGGGGGAGAGGGGAGGGGGAGGAGCAGTTCTTC. This codes for CASSLDRGRGEGEEQFF.

The rearrangement links TRBV7-3 to TRBJ1-1, with TRBD1 as a possible D gene (5 bases). Germline V gene data show CDR1 as SGHTA and CDR2 as FQGTGA. The CDR3 length is 13 residues. The germline V and J ends were trimmed by 5 bases and 1 base, with 8 bases remaining between them. CDR3 sequence (DNA): TGTGCCAGCAGCCTTACAGGGAACACTGAAGCTTTCTTT. Amino acids: CASSLTGNTEAFF. The whole variable domain, remainder taken from reference TRBV7-3 and TRBJ1-1, is GAGVSQTPSNKVTEKGKYVELRCDPISGHTALYWYRQSLGQGPEFLIYFQGTGAADDSGLPNDRFFAVRPEGSVSTLKIQRTERGDSAVYLCASSLTGNTEAFFGQGTRLTVV.

The chain couples TRBV6-5 to TRBJ2-5; possible D gene TRBD1, 5 bases. CDR3 size: 14 residues. Germline CDR1 is MNHEY and CDR2 is SVGAGI. V was shortened by 2 bases and J by 4 bases, with 11 bases between the two germline ends. CDR3 nucleotides: TGTGCCAGCAGTTACAGGGGATTAGGAGAGACCCAGTACTTC. Protein sequence: CASSYRGLGETQYF.

This chain uses TRBV5-1 with TRBJ1-3; TRBD1 matches 8 bases. The CDR3 sequence is 17 residues long. Losses at the gene ends were 0 bases for V and 2 bases for J; bases not matched to a gene: 7. Germline V lookup: CDR1 SGHRS, CDR2 YFSETQ. The CDR3 DNA follows: TGCGCCAGCAGCTTGGAGGCTCAGGGGGCGGCTGGAAACACCATATATTTT. It translates to CASSLEAQGAAGNTIYF. The full variable domain, with the rest looked up from reference TRBV5-1 and TRBJ1-3, is KAGVTQTPRYLIKTRGQQVTLSCSPISGHRSVSWYQQTPGQGLQFLFEYFSETQRNKGNFPGRFSGRQFSNSRSEMNVSTLELGDSALYLCASSLEAQGAAGNTIYFGEGSWLTVV.

The rearrangement links TRBV5-1 to TRBJ2-5; D is uncertain. V was pared by 1 base and J by 2 bases, with 18 bases between. Germline values: CDR1 SGHRS, CDR2 YFSETQ. This CDR3 region has 17 residues. The CDR3 here is CASSLNTVLRRQETQYF. The DNA for the CDR3 is TGCGCCAGCAGCTTGAATACCGTCCTGCGGCGACAAGAGACCCAGTACTTC. Together with reference TRBV5-1 and TRBJ2-5, the CDR3 gives the full variable domain: KAGVTQTPRYLIKTRGQQVTLSCSPISGHRSVSWYQQTPGQGLQFLFEYFSETQRNKGNFPGRFSGRQFSNSRSEMNVSTLELGDSALYLCASSLNTVLRRQETQYFGPGTRLLVL.

A few counts support this clone. The chain couples TRBV11-2 to TRBJ1-1; D ambiguous. V lost 7 bases and J lost 2, with 20 bases in between. Germline V gene lookup returns CDR1 SGHAT and CDR2 FQNNGV. The CDR3 has 16 amino acids. CDR3 sequence: CASTKSSTQSNTEAFF. The DNA of the CDR3 is TGTGCCAGCACCAAATCTAGCACACAAAGTAACACTGAAGCTTTCTTT.

The chain links TRBV29-1 to TRBJ1-3, with 7 bases that match TRBD1. This CDR3 contains 14 residues. Unmatched junction bases numbered 5, after V lost 2 bases and J lost 4 bases. Germline CDR1 SQVTM, CDR2 ANQGSEA. CDR3 sequence: CSVESQGVGNTIYF. The CDR3 DNA reads as TGCAGCGTTGAATCGCAGGGGGTAGGAAACACCATATATTTT.

The rearrangement uses TRBV2 and TRBJ2-7; TRBD2 might be the D (6 bases). CDR1 and CDR2 (germline): SNHLY, FYNNEI. The CDR3 totals 13 residues. The germline V and J ends were trimmed by 8 bases and 4 bases, with 15 bases remaining between them. The CDR3 loop is CASVTASVYEQYF. The CDR3, as DNA: TGTGCCAGCGTCACGGCTAGCGTGTACGAGCAGTACTTC.

This clone was seen a few times. V is TRBV19 and J is TRBJ2-7, with TRBD1 identical over 10 bases. Unmatched junction bases numbered 10, after V lost 2 bases and J lost 0 bases. There are 18 residues in the CDR3. Germline CDR1 is LNHDA and CDR2 is SQIVND (reference sequence). The CDR3 loop reads CASSILLGGQGSSYEQYF. The CDR3 DNA follows: TGTGCCAGTAGTATACTCCTTGGGGGACAGGGGAGCTCCTACGAGCAGTACTTC.

V gene TRBV7-2 combines with J gene TRBJ2-1, with 7 bases identical to TRBD2. The CDR3 is made up of 17 amino acids. V dropped 5 bases and J dropped 5; count of bases not matched to a gene: 15. Germline V CDR1 and CDR2: SGHTA, FQGNSA. CDR3 bases: TGTGCCAGCAGCCCCCATAGGGAGGGGTTGGGGAACAATGAGCAGTTCTTC. Encoded protein: CASSPHREGLGNNEQFF.

This clone is a singleton in its sample. The rearrangement uses TRBV30 and TRBJ2-5, with 12 bases that match TRBD2. CDR1 and CDR2 (germline): GTSNPN, SVGIG (reference sequence). The trim removed 4 bases at V and 5 bases at J, leaving 8 bases unmatched. The CDR3 extends over 15 amino acids. The CDR3 here is CAWTSRLAGVETQYF. Here the CDR3 DNA reads TGTGCCTGGACGTCGAGACTAGCGGGAGTGGAGACCCAGTACTTC.

V is TRBV10-1 and J is TRBJ2-7; 11 bases are a match to TRBD1. The ends lost 4 bases at V and 2 bases at J; junction bases unmatched: 4. Germline V gene lookup returns CDR1 WNHNN and CDR2 SYGVQD (reference sequence). The CDR3 contains 15 residues. DNA of the CDR3: TGCGCCAGCAGTGGGGGACAGGGGGAAGCCTACGAGCAGTACTTC. It yields the protein CASSGGQGEAYEQYF.

The chain has TRBV5-1 and TRBJ2-2, with TRBD2 identical over 7 bases. Looked up from germline, CDR1 is SGHRS and CDR2 is YFSETQ. This CDR3 is 15 amino acids long. The V and J ends lost 3 bases and 6 bases, in that order; junction bases with no gene match: 8. CDR3 sequence: CASSSVGLAAGELFF. CDR3 in DNA: TGCGCCAGCAGCTCCGTCGGCCTAGCGGCCGGGGAGCTGTTTTTT.

Details on this clone: The junction and the germline gene differ at one end; a read error may be behind it. V is TRBV7-7 and J is TRBJ2-2; 7 bases map to TRBD2. CDR1 and CDR2 from the germline V gene are SSHAT and FNYEAQ (reference sequence). The CDR3 loop spans 17 amino acids. The CDR3 is CASSSLRTRGGIGELFF. CDR3 bases: TGTGCTAGCAGCTCCCTACGGACTAGAGGTGGGATCGGGGAGCTGTTTTTT.

This chain uses TRBV7-2 with TRBJ2-7; 8 bases fit TRBD2. Trimming removed 5 bases from V and 2 bases from J; junction bases left unmatched: 8. This CDR3 has 15 amino acids. CDR1 and CDR2 from the germline V gene are SGHTA and FQGNSA. The CDR3 protein is CASSPGDGGAYEQYF. The CDR3 DNA is TGTGCCAGCAGCCCTGGGGACGGGGGGGCCTACGAGCAGTACTTC.

V and J are TRBV7-3 and TRBJ1-6; D possibly corresponds to TRBD1 (6 bases). Looked up from germline, CDR1 is SGHTA and CDR2 is FQGTGA. V lost 2 bases and J 9 bases, leaving 11 bases between the germline ends. The CDR3 has 14 amino acids. The chain's CDR3 is CASSLLQGSSPLHF. The CDR3 bases are TGTGCCAGCAGCTTACTACAGGGAAGTTCACCCCTCCACTTT.

This chain connects TRBV30 to TRBJ1-2; a possible D gene is TRBD1 (5 bases). Trimming pared 1 base from V and 4 bases from J, leaving 13 bases between. Looked up from germline, CDR1 is GTSNPN and CDR2 is SVGIG (reference sequence). The length of the CDR3 is 14 residues. The CDR3 nucleotides are TGTGCCTGGAGTGCCCTTGGGGGGAGCTATGGCTACACCTTC. It encodes CAWSALGGSYGYTF.

V is TRBV6-6 and J is TRBJ1-4; unclear D gene. This CDR3 has 15 residues. V lost 7 bases and J lost 4, with 16 bases in between. Per the germline V gene, CDR1 is MNHNY and CDR2 is SVGAGI (reference sequence). The CDR3 nucleotides read TGTGCCAGCACCTCCTCGGTCGAACTTAATGAAAAACTGTTTTTT. As protein: CASTSSVELNEKLFF.